A single sample is the source of the 23 T cell receptor beta chains below, sequenced in a study of post-analysis software for immune sequencing data. Study results and caveats: The five TRBV segments detected at higher frequency in patients than in controls included TRBV5-6, TRBV5-1 and TRBV20-1.

Antigens of these TCRs are unknown. Incorporated into the TCR beta cDNA libraries were unique molecular identifiers, which served to reduce PCR and sequencing biases. Each CDR3 protein is one row after TCRdb ran MiXCR on the PCR reads. The profile shows more than 350,000 distinct CDR3 sequences, over 30% of them singletons. The source material was blood. The receptors derive from a girl between 2 and 10 years old with multiple sclerosis.

This clonotype was counted between two and nine times. V and J are TRBV12-3 or TRBV12-4 and TRBJ1-1; D unresolved. This CDR3 region has 13 residues. Trimming took 1 base from V and 5 from J, leaving 8 bases between them. The CDR3, as DNA: TGTGCCAGCAGTTTAGACGGGCGGACTGAAGCTTTCTTT. The encoded protein is CASSLDGRTEAFF.

V and J are TRBV4-3 and TRBJ1-1; D gene unclear. This CDR3 has 14 amino acids. V gave up 3 bases and J gave up 4 bases, with 12 bases separating them. Germline assignment: CDR1 LGHNA and CDR2 YSLEER. CDR3 nucleotides: TGCGCCAGCAGCCACAGGAGCCGGGGCACTGAAGCTTTCTTT. Encoded protein: CASSHRSRGTEAFF.

The chain is built from TRBV15 and TRBJ2-7; no firm D call. Trimming pared 3 bases from V and 2 bases from J, leaving 11 bases between. The CDR3 extends over 14 amino acids. Germline CDR1 and CDR2: LNHNV and YYDKDF (reference sequence). Here the CDR3 reads CATSSGSNTYEQYF. CDR3 bases: TGTGCCACCAGCAGTGGGTCCAACACCTACGAGCAGTACTTC. Looking up the rest from reference TRBV15 and TRBJ2-7 gives the full variable domain: DAMVIQNPRYQVTQFGKPVTLSCSQTLNHNVMYWYQQKSSQAPKLLFHYYDKDFNNEADTPDNFQSRRPNTSFCFLDIRSPGLGDTAMYLCATSSGSNTYEQYFGPGTRLTVT.

V is TRBV12-3 or TRBV12-4 and J is TRBJ2-2; a possible D gene is TRBD2 (6 bases). This CDR3 has 14 amino acids. Trimming pared 7 bases from V and 4 bases from J, leaving 13 bases between. CDR3 in amino acids: CASILGTFTGELFF. The CDR3 nucleotides are TGTGCCAGCATTCTAGGGACTTTCACCGGGGAGCTGTTTTTT.

This chain joins TRBV20-1 and TRBJ1-2, with D uncertain. In germline, CDR1 is DFQATT, CDR2 SNEGSKA (reference sequence). The length of the CDR3 is 17 residues. V gave up 1 base and J gave up 0 bases, with 18 bases separating them. The CDR3 region has the DNA TGCAGTGCTAGAGGAGGCTCACAGCCTATGTCTAACTATGGCTACACCTTC. Its protein is CSARGGSQPMSNYGYTF.

In the case of this clonotype: The junction departs from the called germline gene at one end, perhaps through a read error. The chain uses TRBV5-1 and TRBJ1-4; D gene ambiguous. This CDR3 contains 13 residues. Germline assignment: CDR1 SGHRS and CDR2 YFSETQ. The CDR3 DNA reads as TGCGCCAGCAGCTTTAAGCGGAATGAAAAACGGTTTTTT. This codes for CASSFKRNEKRFF.

This clonotype was counted only a few times. In DNA, the CDR3 is TGTGCCAGCAGCTTCTCCTTAGCGGGAGGGCTAAGGTACTTC. It codes for CASSFSLAGGLRYF. V and J are TRBV7-9 and TRBJ2-4, with 11 bases fitting TRBD2. The CDR3 length is 14 residues. J gave up 15 bases and V 3 bases, and 10 bases lay outside the gene matches. In germline, CDR1 is SEHNR, CDR2 FQNEAQ (reference sequence).

The chain recombines TRBV9 with TRBJ2-1; 10 positions agree with TRBD1. J lost 13 bases, V lost 3 bases, and 13 bases had no gene match. Germline loops: CDR1 SGDLS, CDR2 YYNGEE. The CDR3 totals 15 residues. CDR3 bases: TGTGCCAGCAGCGCGACCAACCCGGGGACAGGGGATCAGTTCTTC. This sequence encodes CASSATNPGTGDQFF.

The chain carries TRBV25-1 and TRBJ2-4; TRBD1 matches at 8 bases. Germline V gene data show CDR1 as MGHDK and CDR2 as SYGVNS. J lost 7 bases, V lost 6 bases, and 8 bases had no gene match. The CDR3 is made up of 14 amino acids. This CDR3 is CASRFRGRRNIQYF. The CDR3 nucleotides read TGTGCCAGCAGATTCAGGGGGCGGAGGAACATTCAGTACTTC.

The table lists this clonotype with a few counts. The chain carries TRBV7-2 and TRBJ1-2; D not resolved. V dropped 5 bases and J dropped 0 bases, with 16 bases sitting between them. In germline, CDR1 is SGHTA, CDR2 FQGNSA. The CDR3 totals 16 residues. For the CDR3, the DNA is TGTGCCAGCAGCCCGAGGCCGGGCCCCGCTAACTATGGCTACACCTTC. Translated, it gives CASSPRPGPANYGYTF.

This clonotype was counted between two and nine times. This chain uses TRBV7-2 with TRBJ2-5, with D possibly TRBD2 on 5 matching bases. CDR1 is SGHTA, CDR2 FQGNSA, per germline. The CDR3 is 15 amino acids. V dropped 5 bases and J dropped 1 base, with 14 bases sitting between them. For the CDR3, the DNA is TGTGCCAGCAGCAGACGACACAGCGGCCAAGAGACCCAGTACTTC. Its translation: CASSRRHSGQETQYF.

This clonotype was picked up a small number of times. This chain connects TRBV7-3 to TRBJ2-1; TRBD2 matches 10 bases. CDR3 size: 15 residues. V was pared by 2 bases and J by 7 bases, with 5 bases of the junction left unmatched. The germline CDR1 and CDR2 sequences are SGHTA and FQGTGA. The DNA for the CDR3 is TGTGCCAGCAGCTTAGGAAGCGGGGGGGCAAATGAGCAGTTCTTC. This codes for CASSLGSGGANEQFF.

This chain uses TRBV12-3 or TRBV12-4 with TRBJ2-1, with 11 bases identical to TRBD2. V dropped 6 bases and J dropped 0; count of bases not matched to a gene: 4. CDR3 length: 16 residues. The CDR3 region is CASRGTSGNSYNEQFF. For the CDR3, the DNA is TGTGCCAGCAGGGGGACTAGCGGCAACTCCTACAATGAGCAGTTCTTC.

The chain employs TRBV29-1 and TRBJ2-1; 7 positions match TRBD1. V lost 3 bases and J lost 0; bases outside the gene matches: 11. The CDR3 contains 17 residues. The germline CDR1 and CDR2 sequences are SQVTM and ANQGSEA. This CDR3 is CSVEGTYRGSSYNEQFF. The CDR3 coding sequence is TGCAGCGTTGAGGGAACGTACAGGGGAAGCTCCTACAATGAGCAGTTCTTC.

V usage is TRBV13 and J usage is TRBJ2-7; D gene uncertain. Germline assignment: CDR1 PRHDT and CDR2 FYEKMQ (reference sequence). V was cut by 5 bases and J by 0 bases, with 8 bases left in between. This CDR3 contains 13 residues. The CDR3 is CASSLFRSYEQYF. The CDR3 nucleotides read TGTGCCAGCAGCCTCTTCCGCTCCTACGAGCAGTACTTC. Full variable domain (remainder filled in from reference TRBV13 and TRBJ2-7): AAGVIQSPRHLIKEKRETATLKCYPIPRHDTVYWYQQGPGQDPQFLISFYEKMQSDKGSIPDRFSAQQFSDYHSELNMSSLELGDSALYFCASSLFRSYEQYFGPGTRLTVT.

V gene TRBV20-1 combines with J gene TRBJ2-4; D may correspond to TRBD1 or TRBD2 (5 bases each). Trimming shortened V by 7 bases and J by 8 bases, and 18 bases separated the two germline ends. Per the germline V gene, CDR1 is DFQATT and CDR2 is SNEGSKA (reference sequence). CDR3 size: 13 residues. CDR3 protein: CSVTRGREHIQYF. The CDR3, as DNA: TGCAGTGTTACGAGGGGCAGGGAGCACATTCAGTACTTC.

The J gene is TRBJ1-6, the V gene TRBV7-9; TRBD1 matches at 10 bases. V was pared by 5 bases and J by 10 bases, with 5 bases of the junction left unmatched. Germline CDR1 reads SEHNR; CDR2 reads FQNEAQ (reference sequence). This CDR3 contains 14 residues. For the CDR3, the DNA is TGTGCCAGCAGCCGACAGGGGGCAGGGTCACCCCTCCACTTT. This sequence encodes CASSRQGAGSPLHF.

This clonotype was recorded a few times. This rearrangement joins TRBV7-9 to TRBJ1-2, with 8 bases fitting TRBD1. J gave up 2 bases and V 4 bases, and 9 bases lay outside the gene matches. Germline-derived CDR1 and CDR2 are SEHNR and FQNEAQ (reference sequence). CDR3 size: 16 residues. The CDR3 loop reads CASSSMGTGVNYGYTF. CDR3 in DNA: TGTGCCAGCAGCTCGATGGGGACAGGAGTAAACTATGGCTACACCTTC.

The rearrangement links TRBV20-1 to TRBJ2-7; 8 bases are shared with TRBD1. Trimming removed 5 bases from V and 0 bases from J; junction bases left unmatched: 6. This CDR3 region has 14 residues. Germline lookup yields CDR1 DFQATT and CDR2 SNEGSKA (reference sequence). The CDR3 loop is CSAADRVSSYEQYF. For the CDR3, the DNA is TGCAGTGCTGCGGACAGGGTGAGCTCCTACGAGCAGTACTTC.

This clonotype has more than one count but fewer than ten. The CDR3 sequence is CASSLVGFGTGSYEQYF. CDR3 in DNA: TGCGCCAGCAGCTTGGTTGGTTTTGGGACAGGCTCCTACGAGCAGTACTTC. The chain is built from TRBV5-1 and TRBJ2-7, with 8 bases identical to TRBD1. From germline, CDR1 is SGHRS and CDR2 YFSETQ. Losses at the gene ends were 0 bases for V and 0 bases for J; bases not matched to a gene: 8. The CDR3 totals 17 residues.

In its sample, this clonotype was seen many times. The chain carries TRBV4-1 and TRBJ2-7; D is ambiguous. This CDR3 is 13 amino acids long. Germline CDR1 and CDR2: MGHRA and YSYEKL. V gave up 0 bases and J gave up 1 base, with 4 bases separating them. CDR3 nucleotide sequence: TGCGCCAGCAGCCAAGACAGTTCCTACGAGCAGTACTTC. It translates to CASSQDSSYEQYF.

In this sample, this clonotype turned up once. J is TRBJ1-4 and V is TRBV20-1, with 9 bases that match TRBD1. Unmatched junction bases numbered 3, after V lost 4 bases and J lost 6 bases. The CDR3 consists of 13 residues. CDR1 and CDR2 from the germline V gene are DFQATT and SNEGSKA (reference sequence). This CDR3 reads CSAIRDRDEKLFF. The CDR3 region has the DNA TGCAGTGCTATCCGGGACAGGGATGAAAAACTGTTTTTT.

The chain links TRBV6-6 to TRBJ2-1; D gene unclear. The DNA end lines up better with TRBJ2-7; the J call may be wrong. Per the germline V gene, CDR1 is MNHNY and CDR2 is SVGAGI (reference sequence). The CDR3 covers 15 residues. CDR3 sequence: CASSYIISSYNEQYF. DNA for the CDR3: TGTGCCAGCAGTTACATCATCAGCTCCTACAATGAGCAGTACTTC.